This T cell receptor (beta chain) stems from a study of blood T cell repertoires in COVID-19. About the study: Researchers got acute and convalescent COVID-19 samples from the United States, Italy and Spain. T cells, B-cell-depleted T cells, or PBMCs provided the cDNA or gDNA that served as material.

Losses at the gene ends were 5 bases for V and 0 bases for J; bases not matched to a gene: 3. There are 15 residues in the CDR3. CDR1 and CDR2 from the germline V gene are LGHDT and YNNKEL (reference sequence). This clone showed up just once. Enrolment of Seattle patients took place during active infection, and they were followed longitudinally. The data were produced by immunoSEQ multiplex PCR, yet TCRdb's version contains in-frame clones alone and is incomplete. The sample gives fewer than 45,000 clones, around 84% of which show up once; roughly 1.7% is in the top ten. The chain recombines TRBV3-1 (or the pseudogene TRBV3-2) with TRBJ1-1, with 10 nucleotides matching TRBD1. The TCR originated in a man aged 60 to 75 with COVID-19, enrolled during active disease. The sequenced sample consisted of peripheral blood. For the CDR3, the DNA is TGTGCCAGCAGCTCGGGACAGGGGCTGAACACTGAAGCTTTCTTT. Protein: CASSSGQGLNTEAFF.